The source of this TCR beta chain is a study of T cell responses to AZD1222 COVID-19 vaccine. To note about this clone: The antigen is not known.

Broader study findings: Clonal diversity may have been underestimated in mostly white British donors.

Produced via immunoSEQ multiplex PCR; TCRdb's table is partial and in-frame only. This table holds around 110,000 clones, approximately 90% found once. Germline V CDR1 and CDR2: MNHEY, SVGAGI. The CDR3 has 14 residues. Trimming cost V 2 bases and J 6 bases; bases outside gene matches: 7. Sample: peripheral blood, taken 28 days after the second AZD1222 dose. The genes are TRBV6-5 and TRBJ2-7, with 7 bases fitting TRBD1. The sequence was obtained from an adult who received the AZD1222 COVID-19 vaccine. The CDR3 reads CASSYGGQFSEQYF. In DNA, the CDR3 is TGTGCCAGCAGTTACGGGGGACAGTTTTCCGAGCAGTACTTC.